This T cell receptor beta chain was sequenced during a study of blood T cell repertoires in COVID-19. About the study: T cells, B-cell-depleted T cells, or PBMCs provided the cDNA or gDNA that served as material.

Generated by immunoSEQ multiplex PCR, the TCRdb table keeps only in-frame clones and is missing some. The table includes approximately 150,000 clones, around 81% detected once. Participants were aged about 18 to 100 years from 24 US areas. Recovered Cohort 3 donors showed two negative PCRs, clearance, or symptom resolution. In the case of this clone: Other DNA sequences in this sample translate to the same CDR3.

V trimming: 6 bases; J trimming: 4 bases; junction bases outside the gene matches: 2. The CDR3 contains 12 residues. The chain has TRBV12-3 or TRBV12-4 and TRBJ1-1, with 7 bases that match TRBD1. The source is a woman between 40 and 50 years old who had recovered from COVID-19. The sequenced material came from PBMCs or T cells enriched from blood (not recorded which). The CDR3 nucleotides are TGTGCCAGCAGCCCAGGGGGCACTGAAGCTTTCTTT. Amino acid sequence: CASSPGGTEAFF.